The clone carrying this T cell receptor beta chain was counted a few times. Its antigen is undetermined. The entry originates in a study of early T cells in non-severe SARS-CoV-2 infection. In the study overall: RNA in bulk from unsorted whole blood was sequenced, and chains were unpaired.

The TCR library protocol was used to attach unique molecular identifiers. These identifiers were attached to individual cDNA molecules. TCRdb reprocessed the 5' RACE reads via MiXCR and lists one record per CDR3 protein. The profile shows over 50,000 distinct CDR3 sequences, around 14% of them singletons. Study observations and caveats: Anti-spike CD8 responses were favored in VDJdb matching, and private and CD4 specificities were missed.

This TCR came from an adult who was a healthcare worker with PCR-confirmed SARS-CoV-2 infection or an uninfected control (not recorded which). This sample comprised whole blood, obtained at baseline.

CDR3: CASSLGGTGANVLTF. CDR3 sequence (DNA): TGCGCCAGCAGCTTGGGGGGTACTGGGGCCAACGTCCTGACTTTC. The genes are TRBV5-1 and TRBJ2-6; no definite D call. The germline CDR1 and CDR2 sequences are SGHRS and YFSETQ. Trimming took off 0 bases at V and 2 bases at J, with 6 bases between the two ends. The CDR3 spans 15 residues. The full variable domain, rest sourced from reference TRBV5-1 and TRBJ2-6, is KAGVTQTPRYLIKTRGQQVTLSCSPISGHRSVSWYQQTPGQGLQFLFEYFSETQRNKGNFPGRFSGRQFSNSRSEMNVSTLELGDSALYLCASSLGGTGANVLTFGAGSRLTVL.